Listed below are T cell receptor beta chains from one sample, sequenced in a study of cytomegalovirus exposure and HLA in healthy donors. Assay: immunoSEQ multiplex PCR; the TCRdb copy retains only in-frame clones and omits some. The sample yields about 170,000 clones, 75% seen once. The sequenced sample consisted of PBMCs. These receptors were taken from a woman aged 45-60 years in good health and CMV-seropositive. Both conserved end residues are part of each CDR3. D genes are given only for firm matches. Some rows have no size entry. The others give once, few or many, or a class for an expanded clone.

d_call clone_size j_call cdr3_length v_call cdr3_aa cdr3_nt
. . TRBJ1-2 15 TRBV19 CASRDGQRFNYGYTF TGTGCCAGTAGGGATGGACAGCGTTTTAACTATGGCTACACCTTC
. . TRBJ1-2 14 TRBV18 CASSPGQNTYGYTF TGTGCCAGCTCACCCGGACAGAACACCTATGGCTACACCTTC
TRBD1 . TRBJ2-7 17 TRBV5-6 CASSLVGFRGSHYEQYF TGTGCCAGCAGCTTGGTAGGCTTCAGGGGGTCCCACTACGAGCAGTACTTC
TRBD2 once TRBJ2-3 17 TRBV5-1 CASSLKLAGGSTDTQYF TGCGCCAGCAGCTTGAAGCTAGCGGGGGGGAGCACAGATACGCAGTATTTT
. . TRBJ2-1 12 TRBV11-2 CASSFPDNEQFF TGTGCCAGCAGCTTTCCTGACAATGAGCAGTTCTTC
. few TRBJ1-1 16 TRBV7-9 CASSLRGGRTNTEAFF TGTGCCAGCAGCCTTAGGGGCGGACGGACAAACACTGAAGCTTTCTTT
. few TRBJ1-1 14 TRBV5-1 CASSLEGPNTEAFF TGCGCCAGCAGCCTGGAGGGGCCAAACACTGAAGCTTTCTTT
TRBD1 . TRBJ2-3 14 TRBV2 CASSGQGAGNTQYF TGTGCCAGCAGCGGACAGGGGGCCGGGAATACGCAGTATTTT
. . TRBJ1-5 13 TRBV19 CASSIGLYQPQHF TGTGCCAGTAGTATTGGGCTTTATCAGCCCCAGCATTTT
TRBD1 . TRBJ1-1 15 TRBV6-5 CASSYRQGVRTEAFF TGTGCCAGCAGTTATCGACAGGGCGTAAGGACTGAAGCTTTCTTT
. . TRBJ2-7 14 TRBV2 CASSGPLAAYEQYF TGTGCCAGCAGTGGGCCGTTGGCGGCTTACGAGCAGTACTTC
TRBD1 . TRBJ1-2 15 TRBV14 CASSPWTGETYGYTF TGTGCCAGCAGCCCGTGGACAGGGGAGACTTATGGCTACACCTTC
TRBD2 . TRBJ2-3 16 TRBV13 CASSSGGGSGSDTQYF TGTGCCAGCAGCTCTGGCGGGGGGTCTGGATCAGATACGCAGTATTTT
TRBD1 . TRBJ1-2 12 TRBV6-5 CASSNRGSGYTF TGTGCCAGCAGTAACAGGGGGTCTGGCTACACCTTC
TRBD1 few TRBJ2-2 16 TRBV4-1 CASSRSTGGNTGELFF TGCGCCAGCAGCCGGTCGACAGGGGGCAACACCGGGGAGCTGTTTTTT
. . TRBJ2-5 14 TRBV4-1 CASSSRQNQETQYF TGCGCCAGCAGCTCCCGACAGAACCAAGAGACCCAGTACTTC
. . TRBJ2-1 15 TRBV10-3 CAITASGSLNNEQFF TGTGCCATCACAGCTTCAGGCTCGCTGAACAATGAGCAGTTCTTC
TRBD1 . TRBJ1-2 15 TRBV4-1 CASSQDENRGYGYTF TGCGCCAGCAGCCAAGATGAGAACAGGGGCTATGGCTACACCTTC
. . TRBJ2-2 15 TRBV15 CATSPDSPNTGELFF TGTGCCACCTCTCCGGATAGCCCGAACACCGGGGAGCTGTTTTTT
. . TRBJ2-2 14 TRBV10-3 CAISENPGTGELFF TGTGCCATCAGTGAGAATCCAGGGACCGGGGAGCTGTTTTTT
TRBD1 once TRBJ1-1 15 TRBV18 CASTGQGALNTEAFF TGTGCCAGCACGGGACAGGGGGCACTGAACACTGAAGCTTTCTTT
. . TRBJ2-1 14 TRBV15 CATSGTRGYNEQFF TGTGCCACCAGCGGAACTCGGGGCTACAATGAGCAGTTCTTC
. . TRBJ2-3 11 TRBV11-2 CASQQADTQYF TGTGCCAGCCAGCAGGCAGATACGCAGTATTTT
. . TRBJ2-5 19 TRBV11-2 CASSLTVALLRERQETQYF TGTGCCAGCAGCTTGACGGTCGCCCTGCTCCGGGAGAGACAAGAGACCCAGTACTTC
TRBD1 . TRBJ2-1 15 TRBV5-1 CASSSGTGGHNEQFF TGCGCCAGCAGCTCCGGGACAGGGGGCCACAATGAGCAGTTCTTC
TRBD1 . TRBJ2-1 19 TRBV19 CASSRGTGARLSSYNEQFF TGTGCCAGTAGTAGAGGGACAGGGGCCCGGCTGAGCTCCTACAATGAGCAGTTCTTC
. . TRBJ1-6 15 TRBV6-5 CASSYRSSYNSPLHF TGTGCCAGCAGTTACCGGAGCTCCTATAATTCACCCCTCCACTTT
TRBD2 . TRBJ2-3 10 TRBV29-1 CSVGTNVWYF TGCAGCGTCGGGACTAACGTATGGTATTTT
. once TRBJ2-5 16 TRBV10-1 CASSESEPGGGETQYF TGCGCCAGCAGTGAGTCGGAACCCGGGGGAGGAGAGACCCAGTACTTC
. . TRBJ2-7 13 TRBV11-2 CASSFPSPYEQYF TGTGCCAGCAGCTTCCCTAGTCCCTACGAGCAGTACTTC
TRBD2 few TRBJ2-5 14 TRBV29-1 CSVELAGGEETQYF TGCAGCGTTGAGTTAGCGGGGGGGGAAGAGACCCAGTACTTC
TRBD1 . TRBJ2-7 14 TRBV27 CASSFGTGAYEQYF TGTGCCAGCAGTTTCGGGACAGGGGCCTACGAGCAGTACTTC
TRBD1 . TRBJ2-1 16 TRBV5-1 CASSSTGTGGYNEQFF TGCGCCAGCAGCTCCACCGGGACAGGGGGCTACAATGAGCAGTTCTTC
. . TRBJ1-2 15 TRBV2 CASSEIGGAGYGYTF TGTGCCAGCAGTGAAATTGGGGGGGCGGGCTATGGCTACACCTTC
TRBD1 . TRBJ1-2 13 TRBV4-1 CASSQVTGVGYTF TGCGCCAGCAGCCAAGTGACAGGGGTTGGCTACACCTTC
TRBD1 . TRBJ1-2 15 TRBV14 CASSPQGASSYGYTF TGTGCCAGCAGCCCACAGGGGGCTAGCAGCTATGGCTACACCTTC
TRBD2 . TRBJ2-3 14 TRBV2 CASGHGGGADTQYF TGTGCCAGCGGTCACGGCGGGGGGGCAGATACGCAGTATTTT
TRBD2 . TRBJ2-7 15 TRBV5-6 CASSRLAGGFDEQYF TGTGCCAGCAGTCGACTAGCGGGGGGGTTCGACGAGCAGTACTTC
TRBD2 . TRBJ2-3 15 TRBV7-3 CASTRDGLAGDTQYF TGTGCCAGCACCCGGGATGGACTAGCGGGCGATACGCAGTATTTT
. . TRBJ1-3 14 TRBV30 CAWSVGSSGNTIYF TGTGCCTGGAGTGTCGGGAGCTCTGGAAACACCATATATTTT
TRBD2 . TRBJ2-3 17 TRBV9 CASSVGQLAGGTDTQYF TGTGCCAGCAGCGTAGGTCAACTAGCGGGGGGCACAGATACGCAGTATTTT
TRBD1 . TRBJ2-2 15 TRBV2 CASSPGTENTGELFF TGTGCCAGCAGTCCCGGGACAGAGAACACCGGGGAGCTGTTTTTT
. . TRBJ1-1 17 TRBV5-6 CASSLGVMVREGFEAFF TGTGCCAGCAGCTTGGGTGTTATGGTCAGGGAGGGATTTGAAGCTTTCTTT
. . TRBJ1-4 12 TRBV30 CAWGRGGEKLFF TGTGCCTGGGGCCGAGGTGGGGAAAAACTGTTTTTT
TRBD1 . TRBJ2-7 14 TRBV6-1 CASKQRTGSYEQYF TGTGCCAGCAAACAACGGACAGGGTCCTACGAGCAGTACTTC
. . TRBJ1-2 11 TRBV20-1 CSASWGRGYTF TGCAGTGCTTCCTGGGGCCGGGGCTACACCTTC